The T cell receptor (beta chain) described here comes from a study of PD-L1 blockade in urothelial cancer. Across the study: Blood was analyzed 3 weeks (second dose) and 6 weeks after treatment start.

Including both end residues, the CDR3 is 12 amino acids long. Note on this clone: The CDR3 end shows no conserved phenylalanine or tryptophan, and so a read error is likely. The DNA is omitted, as the CDR3 cannot be located on it reliably, and the CDR3 follows TCRdb's listing.

Time point in this sample: pretreatment peripheral blood. The table came from immunoSEQ multiplex PCR; TCRdb's copy has only in-frame clones and leaves some out. The sample gives around 70,000 clones, around 90% of which show up once; approximately 4.5% is in the top ten. J is TRBJ1-2 and V is TRBV23-1. TRBV23-1 carries the ORF label, with uncertain function. The TCR originated in a man in his sixties or seventies with urothelial cancer. The material sequenced was PBMCs, taken around atezolizumab (anti-PD-L1) treatment. CDR3 protein: CASSQPHPGGYG.